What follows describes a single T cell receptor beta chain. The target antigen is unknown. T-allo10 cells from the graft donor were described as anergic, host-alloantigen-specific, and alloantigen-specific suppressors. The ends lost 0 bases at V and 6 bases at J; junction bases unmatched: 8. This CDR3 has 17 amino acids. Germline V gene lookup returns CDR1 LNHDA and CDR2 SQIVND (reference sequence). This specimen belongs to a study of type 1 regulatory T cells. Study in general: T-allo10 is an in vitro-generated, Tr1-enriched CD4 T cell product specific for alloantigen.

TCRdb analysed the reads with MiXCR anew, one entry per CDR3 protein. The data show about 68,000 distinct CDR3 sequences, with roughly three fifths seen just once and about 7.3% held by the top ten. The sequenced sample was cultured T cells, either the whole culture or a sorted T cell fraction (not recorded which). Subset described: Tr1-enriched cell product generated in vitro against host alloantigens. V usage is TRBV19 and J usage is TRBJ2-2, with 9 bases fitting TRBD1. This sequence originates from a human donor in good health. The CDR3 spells CASSIDIGTGMSGELFF. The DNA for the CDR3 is TGTGCCAGTAGTATAGATATCGGGACAGGGATGTCCGGGGAGCTGTTTTTT.